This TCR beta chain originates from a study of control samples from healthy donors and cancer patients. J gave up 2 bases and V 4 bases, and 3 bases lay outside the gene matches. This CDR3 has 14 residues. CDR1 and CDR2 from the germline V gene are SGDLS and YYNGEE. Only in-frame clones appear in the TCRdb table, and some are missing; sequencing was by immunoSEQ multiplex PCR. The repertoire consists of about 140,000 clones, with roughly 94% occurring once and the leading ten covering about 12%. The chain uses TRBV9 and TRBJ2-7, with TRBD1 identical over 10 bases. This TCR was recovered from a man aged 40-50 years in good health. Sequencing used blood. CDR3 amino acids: CASSSGQGAYEQYF. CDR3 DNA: TGTGCCAGCAGCTCCGGACAGGGGGCCTACGAGCAGTACTTC.